Sequencing of this T cell receptor (beta chain) was carried out in a study of cytomegalovirus exposure and HLA in healthy donors. The study, taken as a whole, reports: As a later analysis showed, a missense DCLRE1C variant was linked to trimming of TCR beta V- and J-genes.

After removal of 2 bases from V and 1 base from J, the junction contained 6 bases not matched to a gene. In germline, CDR1 is LGHNA, CDR2 YSLEER. This CDR3 has 17 amino acids. Worth noting for this clone: Its antigen is still unknown.

60 Vbeta and 13 Jbeta primers were used in PCR. Method: immunoSEQ multiplex PCR; TCRdb's copy keeps in-frame clones and lacks some. The profile shows more than 150,000 clones, 75% to 85% of them singletons. This sequence was found in a girl between 10 and 17 years old in good health and CMV-seropositive. Input material: PBMCs. V and J are TRBV4-3 and TRBJ2-3, with 10 bases lining up with TRBD2. CDR3 in amino acids: CASSQWGSGGGTDTQYF. Written as DNA, the CDR3 is TGCGCCAGCAGCCAATGGGGCAGCGGGGGGGGCACAGATACGCAGTATTTT.